The 5 T cell receptor beta chains presented below share a single source sample, sequenced in a study of blood T cell repertoires in COVID-19. Using immunoSEQ multiplex PCR, the repertoire was profiled, and TCRdb retains in-frame clones only, with some absent. This sample carries hundreds of thousands of clones, approximately 81% of them seen once, and the ten largest clones take roughly 7.9%. The sequenced material came from peripheral blood. The receptor set was obtained from a woman of 80 years or more with acute or convalescent COVID-19.

The chain couples TRBV19 to TRBJ1-4, with D unresolved. V was pared by 3 bases and J by 6 bases, with 14 bases between. The germline V gene encodes CDR1 LNHDA and CDR2 SQIVND (reference sequence). There are 15 residues in the CDR3. The CDR3 sequence is CASSIPGTEDEKLFF. For the CDR3, the DNA is TGTGCCAGTAGTATTCCCGGTACGGAGGATGAAAAACTGTTTTTT.

This chain joins TRBV3-1 (or the pseudogene TRBV3-2) and TRBJ1-3, with 7 bases that match TRBD1. CDR1 and CDR2 from the germline V gene are LGHDT and YNNKEL (reference sequence). This CDR3 has 15 residues. V was clipped by 6 bases and J by 1 base; unmatched bases: 6. Here the CDR3 DNA reads TGTGCCAGCAGACCAGGACAGGTGTCTGGAAACACCATATATTTT. Protein sequence: CASRPGQVSGNTIYF.

This clone has just a few counts. The genes are TRBV7-2 and TRBJ1-5, with D perhaps matching TRBD1 (6 bases). Trimming removed 5 bases at V and 6 bases at J, with 17 bases between. There are 15 residues in the CDR3. Per germline, CDR1 SGHTA and CDR2 FQGNSA. The CDR3 sequence is CASSRTGGLFQPQHF. The CDR3 coding sequence is TGTGCCAGCAGCCGTACGGGGGGGCTTTTTCAGCCCCAGCATTTT.

In nucleotides, the CDR3 is TGTGCCAGCAGTTACTCGCGGGATACGCAGTATTTT. It yields the protein CASSYSRDTQYF. The rearrangement uses TRBV6-5 and TRBJ2-3; D gene uncertain. The CDR3 is 12 amino acids. CDR1 is MNHEY, CDR2 SVGAGI, per germline. The V gene lost 0 bases and the J gene lost 6 bases, with 4 bases spanning the gap.

This chain links TRBV28 with TRBJ2-7; TRBD1 agrees at 7 bases. Germline-derived CDR1 and CDR2 are MDHEN and SYDVKM. CDR3 length: 12 residues. Trimming removed 6 bases from V and 6 bases from J; junction bases left unmatched: 5. The CDR3 is CASRIPGGEQYF. CDR3 in DNA: TGTGCCAGCAGGATCCCAGGGGGCGAGCAGTACTTC. Full variable domain (outside the CDR3, taken from reference TRBV28 and TRBJ2-7): DVKVTQSSRYLVKRTGEKVFLECVQDMDHENMFWYRQDPGLGLRLIYFSYDVKMKEKGDIPEGYSVSREKKERFSLILESASTNQTSMYLCASRIPGGEQYFGPGTRLTVT.